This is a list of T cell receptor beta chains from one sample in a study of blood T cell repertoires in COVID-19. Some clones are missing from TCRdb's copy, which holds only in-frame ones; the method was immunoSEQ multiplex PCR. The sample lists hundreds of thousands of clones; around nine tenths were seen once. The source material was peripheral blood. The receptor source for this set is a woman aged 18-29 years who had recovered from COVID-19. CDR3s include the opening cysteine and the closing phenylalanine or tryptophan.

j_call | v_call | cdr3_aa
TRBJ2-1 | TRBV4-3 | CASSPAFLAGVDYNEQFF
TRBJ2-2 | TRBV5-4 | CASSLVPGTGPGELFF
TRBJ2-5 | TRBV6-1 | CASSESRGWETQYF
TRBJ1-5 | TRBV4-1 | CASSQATGYSQPQHF
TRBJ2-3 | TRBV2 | CASRGGLSTDTQYF
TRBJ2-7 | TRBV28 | CASSSLAGEFYEQYF
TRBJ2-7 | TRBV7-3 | CASSLMGQSYEQYF
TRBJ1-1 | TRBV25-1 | CASSAQLNTEAFF
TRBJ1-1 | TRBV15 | CATSRAAREQAFF
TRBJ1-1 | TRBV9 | CASSENGRTLYTEAFF
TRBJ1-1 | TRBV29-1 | CSVEGQRRDTEAFF
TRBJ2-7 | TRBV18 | CASSQLSTHEQYF
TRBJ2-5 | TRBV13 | CASSRGLGGETQYF
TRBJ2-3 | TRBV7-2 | CASSFLAGEMTDTQYF
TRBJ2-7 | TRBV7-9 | CASSLGGDEQYF
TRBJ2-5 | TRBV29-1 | CSVELSGRVEETQYF
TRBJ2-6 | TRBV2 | CASSVFGAGANVLTF
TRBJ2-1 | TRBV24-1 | CATSDNGLAGDEQFF
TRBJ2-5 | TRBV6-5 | CATRGETQYF
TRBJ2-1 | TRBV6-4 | CASSDSGGDYNEQFF
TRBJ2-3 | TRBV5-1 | CASSLEGSGRGNTDTQYF
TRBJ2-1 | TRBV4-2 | CASSQVETISYNEQFF
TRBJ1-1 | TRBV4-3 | CASSQDRRGRNTEAFF
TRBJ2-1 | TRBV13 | CASSSLVQEGSYNEQFF
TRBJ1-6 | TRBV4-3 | CASSQESSYNSPLHF
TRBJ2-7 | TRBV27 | CASSPTSGRSYEQYF
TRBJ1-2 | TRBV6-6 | CASSYDRYGYTF
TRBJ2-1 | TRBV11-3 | CASSSGSLAGSPNEQFF
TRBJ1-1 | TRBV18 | CASSPDRATEAFF
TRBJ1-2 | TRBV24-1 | CATSDGSGVAYGYTF
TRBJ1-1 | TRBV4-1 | CASSPRDRGSAAFF
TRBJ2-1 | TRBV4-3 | CASSQDPPEREGYNEQFF
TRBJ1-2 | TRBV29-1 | CSVVQGSYGYTF
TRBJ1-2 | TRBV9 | CASSPTWTGEVYGYTF
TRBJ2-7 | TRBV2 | CASRGGTGIYEQYF
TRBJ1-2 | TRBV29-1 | CSVGRGAQSYGYTF
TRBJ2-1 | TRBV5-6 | CASSSWGGEQFF
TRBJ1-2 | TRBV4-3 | CASSQDLGGIAYGYTF
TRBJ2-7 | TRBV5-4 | CASSLTLAGLAYEQYF
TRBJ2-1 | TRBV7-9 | CASSSTGLAGPPSYNEQFF
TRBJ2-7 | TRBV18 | CASSRGQGVYEQYF
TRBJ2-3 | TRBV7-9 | CASSFWESFTDTQYF